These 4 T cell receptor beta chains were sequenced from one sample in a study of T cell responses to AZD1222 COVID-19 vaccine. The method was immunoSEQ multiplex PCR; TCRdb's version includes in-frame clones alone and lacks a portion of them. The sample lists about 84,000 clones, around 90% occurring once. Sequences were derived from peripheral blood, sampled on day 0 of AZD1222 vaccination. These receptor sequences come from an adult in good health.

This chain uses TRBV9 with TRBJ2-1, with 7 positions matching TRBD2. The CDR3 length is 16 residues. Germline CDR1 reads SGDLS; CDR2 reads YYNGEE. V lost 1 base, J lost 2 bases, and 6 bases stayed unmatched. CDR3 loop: CASSVTPGTTYNEQFF. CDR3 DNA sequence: TGTGCCAGCAGCGTAACCCCCGGGACTACCTACAATGAGCAGTTCTTC. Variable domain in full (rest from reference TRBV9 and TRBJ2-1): DSGVTQTPKHLITATGQRVTLRCSPRSGDLSVYWYQQSLDQGLQFLIQYYNGEERAKGNILERFSAQQFPDLHSELNLSSLELGDSALYFCASSVTPGTTYNEQFFGPGTRLTVL.

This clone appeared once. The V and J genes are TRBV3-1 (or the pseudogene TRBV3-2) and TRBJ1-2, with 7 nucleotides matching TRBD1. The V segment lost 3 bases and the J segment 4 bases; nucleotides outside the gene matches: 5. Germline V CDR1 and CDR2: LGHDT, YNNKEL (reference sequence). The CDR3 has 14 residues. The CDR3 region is CASSHADRAYGYTF. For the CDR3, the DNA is TGTGCCAGCAGCCACGCTGACAGGGCCTATGGCTACACCTTC.

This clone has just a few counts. In nucleotides, the CDR3 is TGTGCCAGCACCCCACAGTGGGACACTGAAGCTTTCTTT. This encodes CASTPQWDTEAFF. This sequence joins TRBV5-6 and TRBJ1-1; D remains unclear. Deletions cut 6 bases from V and 3 bases from J, with 12 bases between. Germline values: CDR1 SGHDT, CDR2 YYEEEE. This CDR3 has 13 amino acids.

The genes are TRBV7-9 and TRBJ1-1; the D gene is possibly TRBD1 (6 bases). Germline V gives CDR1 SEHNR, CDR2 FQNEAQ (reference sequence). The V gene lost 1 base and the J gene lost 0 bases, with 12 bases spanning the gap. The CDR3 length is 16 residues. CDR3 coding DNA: TGTGCCAGCAGCTTAGGCGGGGGGGCTCTGAACACTGAAGCTTTCTTT. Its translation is CASSLGGGALNTEAFF.